This T cell receptor beta chain was captured by sequencing in a study of beta chain features in type 1 diabetes. Study observations and caveats: A moderate, significant TCRB CDR3 shortening appeared in type 1 diabetes across four CD4+ subsets.

Comment on this clone: What it recognizes is unknown.

J gave up 8 bases and V 3 bases, and 12 bases lay outside the gene matches. The CDR3 loop spans 17 amino acids. Germline V gives CDR1 LNHDA, CDR2 SQIVND (reference sequence). Reverse transcribing all isolated RNA meant expressed TCRB transcripts were sequenced. Read counts averaged roughly 3.7 million for samples of naive, central memory and regulatory T cells. Assay used: immunoSEQ multiplex PCR; TCRdb lists only in-frame clones, some missing. The table lists fewer than 450,000 clones, roughly 14% of them singletons, with over 0.014% in the top ten. Researchers reported sorting CD4+ naive, central memory, regulatory and stem cell-like memory cells via CD45RO/CCR7/CD25/CD127/CD95/CD27.

This clonotype was sampled from a woman between 18 and 29 years old with type 1 diabetes. The chain couples TRBV19 to TRBJ2-2; 10 nucleotides align to TRBD2. The sample taken for sequencing was naive CD4+ T cells from blood. The CDR3, as DNA: TGTGCCAGTAGTATGCGGGCAGCGGGAGGGCCTAAGGGGGAGCTGTTTTTT. As protein: CASSMRAAGGPKGELFF.